A single sample is the source of the 23 T cell receptor beta chains below, sequenced in a study of blood T cells in healthy people across ages. Through a sample-barcoded 5' primer and a J-beta primer mix, a second PCR was run for roughly 6 to 11 cycles. Each CDR3 protein gets one entry after TCRdb re-called the 5' RACE reads with MiXCR. The table includes roughly 550,000 distinct CDR3 sequences, 24% detected once. The sample also formed part of further work on T cells of mothers and their children.

Sequencing was performed on blood. These receptors originate from a boy aged 10-17 years in good health.

This clonotype has just a few counts. CDR3 sequence: CASSLSRVGSPLHF. DNA of the CDR3: TGTGCCAGCAGTTTATCAAGAGTGGGTTCACCCCTCCACTTT. The J gene is TRBJ1-6, the V gene TRBV28; D is ambiguous. The CDR3 is made up of 14 amino acids. The germline CDR1 and CDR2 sequences are MDHEN and SYDVKM. V lost 1 base and J 9 bases, leaving 10 bases between the germline ends.

Only a few counts were recorded for this clonotype. The chain employs TRBV19 and TRBJ1-1; a weak D match, TRBD1 (6 bases). The CDR3 has 14 amino acids. Looked up from germline, CDR1 is LNHDA and CDR2 is SQIVND (reference sequence). Trimming pared 2 bases from V and 1 base from J, leaving 8 bases between. The CDR3 loop reads CASSILGGNTEAFF. The CDR3 coding sequence is TGTGCCAGTAGTATACTAGGGGGGAACACTGAAGCTTTCTTT.

This clonotype appeared once. This chain joins TRBV7-6 and TRBJ1-4, with a weak D call TRBD1 (5 bases). The length of the CDR3 is 15 residues. V shed 5 bases and J shed 3 bases, with 13 bases lying between them. Germline V CDR1 and CDR2: SGHVS, FNYEAQ. In DNA, the CDR3 is TGTGCCAGCAGCCCGACGGGACGTTCTAATGAAAAACTGTTTTTT. Its protein is CASSPTGRSNEKLFF.

CDR3 sequence (DNA): TGCAGTGCTTGGGGGGGGAAGTTCCAGTCCTACAATGAGCAGTTCTTC. Amino acid sequence: CSAWGGKFQSYNEQFF. The rearrangement joins TRBV20-1 to TRBJ2-1; 7 nucleotides line up with TRBD2. CDR3 length: 16 residues. Trimming took 5 bases from V and 1 from J; bases not matched to a gene: 11. Looked up from germline, CDR1 is DFQATT and CDR2 is SNEGSKA (reference sequence).

The table lists this clonotype with a few counts. This chain links TRBV21-1 with TRBJ2-6; the table names TRBD1, a call not compared with the DNA. TRBV21-1 is labeled a pseudogene. This CDR3 has 17 amino acids. The CDR3 sequence: CASSKACGTVRANVLTF. The CDR3 DNA is TGTGCCAGCAGCAAAGCTTGCGGGACAGTTAGGGCCAACGTCCTGACTTTC.

The CDR3: CASRDYLTDTQYF. The CDR3 nucleotides read TGTGCCAGTCGGGACTACCTCACAGATACGCAGTATTTT. This chain uses TRBV12-3 or TRBV12-4 with TRBJ2-3; TRBD2 agrees at 7 bases. The CDR3 sequence is 13 residues long. J was trimmed by 2 bases and V by 9 bases; bases with no gene match: 5.

This clonotype appeared a few times. This chain links TRBV28 with TRBJ1-4; 7 positions agree with TRBD1. V gave up 6 bases and J gave up 3 bases; unmatched junction bases: 7. The CDR3 sequence is 15 residues long. CDR1 is MDHEN, CDR2 SYDVKM, per germline. The CDR3 here is CASSDARGPNEKLFF. CDR3 bases: TGTGCCAGCAGCGACGCTAGGGGGCCTAATGAAAAACTGTTTTTT.

The table lists this clonotype with a few counts. CDR3 bases: TGCGCCAGCAGCCAAGATTTGGCTAGCGGGAATTACGAGCAGTACTTC. Protein: CASSQDLASGNYEQYF. V and J are TRBV4-3 and TRBJ2-7; 9 bases align to TRBD2. Germline-derived CDR1 and CDR2 are LGHNA and YSLEER. The V and J ends lost 0 bases and 4 bases, in that order; junction bases with no gene match: 7. This CDR3 comprises 16 residues.

V usage is TRBV28 and J usage is TRBJ2-3; D not resolved. V lost 5 bases and J lost 2, with 11 bases in between. This CDR3 is 14 amino acids long. Germline loops: CDR1 MDHEN, CDR2 SYDVKM. CDR3 loop: CASSTETFTDTQYF. CDR3 sequence (DNA): TGTGCCAGCAGTACTGAGACTTTCACAGATACGCAGTATTTT.

This clonotype has a handful of counts. V usage is TRBV12-3 or TRBV12-4 and J usage is TRBJ2-7; D tentatively reads TRBD1 or TRBD2 (5 bases each). V lost 4 bases and J 5 bases, leaving 15 bases between the germline ends. The CDR3 has 14 residues. The DNA for the CDR3 is TGTGCCAGCAGTTCCTACGGGGCCCGCGACGAGCAGTACTTC. It translates to CASSSYGARDEQYF.

This chain joins TRBV29-1 and TRBJ2-1, with D perhaps matching TRBD1 (7 bases). The CDR3 covers 12 residues. Germline lookup yields CDR1 SQVTM and CDR2 ANQGSEA. The CDR3 DNA reads as TGCAGTTGGGGGCAGGGGGGCGATGAGCAGTTCTTC. It yields the protein CSWGQGGDEQFF.

J is TRBJ2-5 and V is TRBV5-8; 10 bases map to TRBD1. The tail of the sequence fits TRBJ2-7 better, so the J call may be wrong. CDR3 size: 20 residues. Germline V CDR1 and CDR2: SGHTS, YDEGEE. CDR3 nucleotide sequence: TGTGCCAGCAGCTTTAGGGGCAGGGGACAGGGGAGCTATAGTCCCTACGAGCAGTACTTC. It encodes CASSFRGRGQGSYSPYEQYF.

This sequence joins TRBV7-8 and TRBJ2-3, with 16 bases that match TRBD2. The CDR3 extends over 17 amino acids. The V gene's germline CDR1 is SGHVS and CDR2 FQNEAQ. V gave up 2 bases and J gave up 3 bases; unmatched junction bases: 2. Written as DNA, the CDR3 is TGTGCCAGCAGCTTACAGGGACTAGCGGGGGGGACAGATACGCAGTATTTT. This encodes CASSLQGLAGGTDTQYF.

The V and J genes are TRBV27 and TRBJ2-7, with D perhaps matching TRBD2 (6 bases). The CDR3 has 14 amino acids. Germline V lookup: CDR1 MNHEY, CDR2 SMNVEV (reference sequence). V lost 5 bases, J lost 4 bases, and 15 bases lay in between. CDR3 bases: TGTGCCAGCAGTGACGGGGCCGGGGGTTACGAGCAGTACTTC. Its translation is CASSDGAGGYEQYF.

The CDR3 loop reads CASSGRPIAGGVDNEQFF. Here the CDR3 DNA reads TGTGCCAGCAGTGGTAGACCAATAGCGGGAGGGGTCGACAATGAGCAGTTCTTC. The chain has TRBV25-1 and TRBJ2-1, with 11 positions matching TRBD2. From germline, CDR1 is MGHDK and CDR2 SYGVNS. The CDR3 length is 18 residues. Losses at the gene ends were 4 bases for V and 5 bases for J; bases not matched to a gene: 13. The full variable domain, rest sourced from reference TRBV25-1 and TRBJ2-1, is EADIYQTPRYLVIGTGKKITLECSQTMGHDKMYWYQQDPGMELHLIHYSYGVNSTEKGDLSSESTVSRIRTEHFPLTLESARPSHTSQYLCASSGRPIAGGVDNEQFFGPGTRLTVL.

The rearrangement joins TRBV27 to TRBJ1-4; no definite D call. V was clipped by 6 bases and J by 7 bases, with 15 bases between them. The CDR3 has 14 residues. CDR1 MNHEY and CDR2 SMNVEV come from the germline V gene (reference sequence). The DNA for the CDR3 is TGTGCCAGCAGCTTCGGGGTTTCCGGTGAAAAACTGTTTTTT. Its translation is CASSFGVSGEKLFF.

The chain carries TRBV7-2 and TRBJ2-1; TRBD2 is a possible D gene (5 bases). Trimming cost V 2 bases and J 4 bases, with 12 bases left between them. The CDR3 has 15 residues. The V gene's germline CDR1 is SGHTA and CDR2 FQGNSA. The CDR3 DNA reads as TGTGCCAGCAGCTTACAGGCTAGCTATTACAATGAGCAGTTCTTC. Protein: CASSLQASYYNEQFF.

This clonotype came up many times. The gene calls are TRBV18 and TRBJ2-2, with D tentatively TRBD2 (5 bases). V was clipped by 0 bases and J by 6 bases, with 14 bases between them. The CDR3 runs 16 residues. Germline CDR1 and CDR2: KGHSH and LQKENI. The CDR3 spells CASSPPGSGRPGELFF. Written as DNA, the CDR3 is TGTGCCAGCTCACCACCGGGATCGGGGAGACCCGGGGAGCTGTTTTTT.

This clonotype was found a few times. V and J are TRBV7-2 and TRBJ2-5; D is undetermined. Per the germline V gene, CDR1 is SGHTA and CDR2 is FQGNSA. The CDR3 sequence is 15 residues long. Deletions cut 2 bases from V and 5 bases from J, with 15 bases between. This CDR3 is CASSLLSSRMETQYF. As DNA, the CDR3 is TGTGCCAGCAGCTTATTAAGTTCCCGGATGGAGACCCAGTACTTC. Drawing the rest from reference TRBV7-2 and TRBJ2-5, the complete variable domain is GAGVSQSPSNKVTEKGKDVELRCDPISGHTALYWYRQSLGQGLEFLIYFQGNSAPDKSGLPSDRFSAERTGGSVSTLTIQRTQQEDSAVYLCASSLLSSRMETQYFGPGTRLLVL.

The rearrangement links TRBV7-2 to TRBJ2-3, with 9 bases lining up with TRBD2. Unmatched junction bases numbered 7, after V lost 5 bases and J lost 1 base. Germline CDR1 reads SGHTA; CDR2 reads FQGNSA. This CDR3 has 16 amino acids. The CDR3 bases are TGTGCCAGCAGCCCGGGGACTAGCCGTCGCACAGATACGCAGTATTTT. This codes for CASSPGTSRRTDTQYF. Complete variable domain (other parts from reference TRBV7-2 and TRBJ2-3): GAGVSQSPSNKVTEKGKDVELRCDPISGHTALYWYRQSLGQGLEFLIYFQGNSAPDKSGLPSDRFSAERTGGSVSTLTIQRTQQEDSAVYLCASSPGTSRRTDTQYFGPGTRLTVL.

This clonotype has just a few counts. This chain uses TRBV20-1 with TRBJ2-5; TRBD1 matches at 9 bases. The J call could be wrong; TRBJ2-7 is a better fit for the DNA end. The CDR3 is 15 residues long. The germline CDR1 and CDR2 sequences are DFQATT and SNEGSKA (reference sequence). DNA for the CDR3: TGCAGTGCTTTTACCCGGGACAGGGCCGCCTACGAGCAGTACTTC. Protein sequence: CSAFTRDRAAYEQYF.

The CDR3, as DNA: TGTGCCAGCAGCTACCTTCGAGTGGGAGGCGGGAGGCTAGAGACCCAGTACTTC. Protein sequence: CASSYLRVGGGRLETQYF. The J gene is TRBJ2-5, the V gene TRBV7-2; 8 nucleotides match TRBD2. The CDR3 is 18 residues long. J was trimmed by 4 bases and V by 4 bases; bases with no gene match: 17. Per germline, CDR1 SGHTA and CDR2 FQGNSA.

This clonotype occurred many times. The gene calls are TRBV7-9 and TRBJ2-3, with D uncertain. The germline V gene encodes CDR1 SEHNR and CDR2 FQNEAQ (reference sequence). There are 14 residues in the CDR3. Trimming stripped 5 bases from V and 3 bases from J, with 12 bases between. For the CDR3, the DNA is TGTGCCAGCAGCAGAGGTGGGGAAACAGATACGCAGTATTTT. As protein: CASSRGGETDTQYF. The full variable domain, its missing parts supplied by reference TRBV7-9 and TRBJ2-3, is DTGVSQNPRHKITKRGQNVTFRCDPISEHNRLYWYRQTLGQGPEFLTYFQNEAQLEKSRLLSDRFSAERPKGSFSTLEIQRTEQGDSAMYLCASSRGGETDTQYFGPGTRLTVL.